A single sample is the source of the 13 T cell receptor beta chains below, sequenced in a study of technical replicates of blood from a handful of donors. The protocol was immunoSEQ multiplex PCR, while the TCRdb copy is restricted to in-frame clones and leaves out a portion. The data show more than 80,000 clones, approximately 95% seen once. The specimen sequenced was T cells isolated from PBMCs. The receptors derive from a human donor in good health.

The chain is built from TRBV5-4 and TRBJ2-5, with TRBD2 identical over 7 bases. With V trimmed by 4 bases and J by 4 bases, 10 bases remained unmatched. The CDR3 spans 15 residues. Germline assignment: CDR1 SGHNT and CDR2 YYREEE (reference sequence). The CDR3: CASSVDSGRGETQYF. DNA for the CDR3: TGTGCCAGCAGCGTAGATAGCGGGCGTGGAGAGACCCAGTACTTC.

DNA for the CDR3: TGTGCCAGCTCTTATCAGGGCGGCACTGAAGCTTTCTTT. It translates to CASSYQGGTEAFF. The J gene is TRBJ1-1, the V gene TRBV18; maybe TRBD1 (5 bases). Trimming pared 6 bases from V and 4 bases from J, leaving 12 bases between. This CDR3 comprises 13 residues. Germline V lookup: CDR1 KGHSH, CDR2 LQKENI. Together with reference TRBV18 and TRBJ1-1, the CDR3 gives the full variable domain: NAGVMQNPRHLVRRRGQEARLRCSPMKGHSHVYWYRQLPEEGLKFMVYLQKENIIDESGMPKERFSAEFPKEGPSILRIQQVVRGDSAAYFCASSYQGGTEAFFGQGTRLTVV.

The chain has TRBV7-2 and TRBJ2-7; no reliable D call. Germline V CDR1 and CDR2: SGHTA, FQGNSA. The CDR3 extends over 12 amino acids. V was cut by 5 bases and J by 3 bases, with 8 bases left in between. The CDR3 bases are TGTGCCAGCAGCCCCCACAACTACGAGCAGTACTTC. It encodes CASSPHNYEQYF.

The chain links TRBV9 to TRBJ2-1; D possibly corresponds to TRBD1 (5 bases). Germline V gives CDR1 SGDLS, CDR2 YYNGEE. The germline V and J ends were trimmed by 0 bases and 2 bases, with 33 bases remaining between them. The CDR3 extends over 23 amino acids. In DNA form, the CDR3 reads TGTGCCAGCAGCGTAGACGCAGGGTTCCGAGCTTTTCCCCCCGCAACCACCTACAATGAGCAGTTCTTC. It yields the protein CASSVDAGFRAFPPATTYNEQFF.

The rearrangement links TRBV6-5 to TRBJ1-5, with 9 nucleotides matching TRBD1. Trimming removed 10 bases from V and 4 bases from J; junction bases left unmatched: 5. This CDR3 contains 13 residues. Germline V lookup: CDR1 MNHEY, CDR2 SVGAGI. The CDR3 region has the DNA TGTGCCACGGGACAGGGTAGAAATCAGCCCCAGCATTTT. Its protein is CATGQGRNQPQHF.

V and J are TRBV30 and TRBJ2-7, with D maybe TRBD1 (5 bases). CDR1 GTSNPN and CDR2 SVGIG come from the germline V gene (reference sequence). There are 15 residues in the CDR3. V shed 4 bases and J shed 2 bases, with 18 bases lying between them. For the CDR3, the DNA is TGTGCCTGGACGCTGAACCAGGGAATGGCCTACGAGCAGTACTTC. Translating it yields CAWTLNQGMAYEQYF.

The chain carries TRBV30 and TRBJ2-7, with D perhaps matching TRBD2 (6 bases). Germline V gives CDR1 GTSNPN, CDR2 SVGIG (reference sequence). Trimming stripped 0 bases from V and 7 bases from J, with 7 bases between. The CDR3 sequence is 11 residues long. The DNA for the CDR3 is TGTGCCTGGAGTGTAGGGAGGGAGCAGTACTTC. Encoded protein: CAWSVGREQYF.

This clone occurred once. CDR3 coding DNA: TGTGCCAGCAGCGTAGGCGTCCAGGGAATGACCGGGGAGCTGTTTTTT. Translated, it gives CASSVGVQGMTGELFF. The chain employs TRBV9 and TRBJ2-2, with D perhaps TRBD1 (5 bases). The CDR3 totals 16 residues. Per the germline V gene, CDR1 is SGDLS and CDR2 is YYNGEE. V lost 0 bases to trimming and J lost 5 bases, with 14 bases between them. Complete variable domain (other parts from reference TRBV9 and TRBJ2-2): DSGVTQTPKHLITATGQRVTLRCSPRSGDLSVYWYQQSLDQGLQFLIQYYNGEERAKGNILERFSAQQFPDLHSELNLSSLELGDSALYFCASSVGVQGMTGELFFGEGSRLTVL.

The V and J genes are TRBV27 and TRBJ2-1; D is perhaps TRBD2 (5 bases). This CDR3 contains 16 residues. Germline CDR1 is MNHEY and CDR2 is SMNVEV (reference sequence). Deletions cut 0 bases from V and 7 bases from J, with 16 bases between. CDR3 DNA sequence: TGTGCCAGCAGTTTATCGTTAAGGGAGTTTAGTAATGAGCAGTTCTTC. It codes for CASSLSLREFSNEQFF.

The chain employs TRBV4-1 and TRBJ2-5; D is possibly TRBD1 (5 bases). V gave up 5 bases and J gave up 4 bases, with 14 bases separating them. The length of the CDR3 is 14 residues. Germline V gene data show CDR1 as MGHRA and CDR2 as YSYEKL. CDR3 amino acids: CASSARVQGETQYF. The CDR3 DNA reads TGCGCCAGCAGCGCCCGGGTTCAGGGAGAGACCCAGTACTTC.

This chain uses TRBV5-4 with TRBJ2-1, with 7 bases identical to TRBD2. The CDR3 totals 12 residues. V lost 7 bases to trimming and J lost 7 bases; unmatched junction nucleotides: 5. CDR1 SGHNT and CDR2 YYREEE come from the germline V gene (reference sequence). The CDR3 sequence is CASHARENEQFF. Here the CDR3 DNA reads TGTGCCAGCCACGCGCGGGAGAATGAGCAGTTCTTC.

The chain recombines TRBV7-3 with TRBJ1-2; 9 bases agree with TRBD1. CDR1 is SGHTA and CDR2 is FQGTGA in the germline V gene. The V and J ends lost 5 bases and 5 bases, in that order; junction bases with no gene match: 9. The CDR3 has 15 amino acids. The CDR3 bases are TGTGCCAGCAGCGCAAATGGGGGACAGGGATATGGCTACACCTTC. It yields the protein CASSANGGQGYGYTF.

The rearrangement uses TRBV19 and TRBJ2-5; 12 bases line up with TRBD2. Germline trimming cut 4 bases from V and 9 bases from J; bases unmatched to any gene: 9. Germline values: CDR1 LNHDA, CDR2 SQIVND (reference sequence). This CDR3 comprises 15 residues. The CDR3 loop is CASSTTSSGRAPQYF. In DNA, the CDR3 is TGTGCCAGTAGTACAACCTCTAGCGGGAGGGCCCCCCAGTACTTC.